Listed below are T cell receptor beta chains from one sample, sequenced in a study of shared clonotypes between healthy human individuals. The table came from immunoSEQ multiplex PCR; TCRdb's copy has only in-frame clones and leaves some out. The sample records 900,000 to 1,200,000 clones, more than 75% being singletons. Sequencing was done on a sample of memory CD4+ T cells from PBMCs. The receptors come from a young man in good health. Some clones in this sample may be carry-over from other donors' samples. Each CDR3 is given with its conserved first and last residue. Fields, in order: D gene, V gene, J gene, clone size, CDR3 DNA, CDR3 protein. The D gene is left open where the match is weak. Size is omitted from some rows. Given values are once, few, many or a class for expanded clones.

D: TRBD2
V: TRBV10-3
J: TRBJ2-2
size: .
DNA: TGTGCCATCGGGGCGGGGGAGCCCGGGGAGCTGTTTTTT
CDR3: CAIGAGEPGELFF

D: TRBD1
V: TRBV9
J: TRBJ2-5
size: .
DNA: TGTGCCAGCAGCGTAGGGCAGGGGGCTCGGGCAGAGACCCAGTACTTC
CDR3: CASSVGQGARAETQYF

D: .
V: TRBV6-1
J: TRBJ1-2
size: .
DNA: TGTGCCAGCAGTGAAGATAGTACCCGGGGCAACTATGGCTACACCTTC
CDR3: CASSEDSTRGNYGYTF

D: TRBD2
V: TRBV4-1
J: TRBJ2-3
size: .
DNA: TGCGCCAGCAGCCAACCCAAATCGGGACTAGCGGGAGAGGCAGATACGCAGTATTTT
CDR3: CASSQPKSGLAGEADTQYF

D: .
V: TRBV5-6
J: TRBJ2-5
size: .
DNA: TGTGCCAGCAGCATAGTAGGGGGAGAGACCCAGTACTTC
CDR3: CASSIVGGETQYF

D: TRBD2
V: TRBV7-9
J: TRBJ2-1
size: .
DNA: TGTGCCAGCAGCCCCGGGACTAGCGGGAGTCGTGAGCAGTTCTTC
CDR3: CASSPGTSGSREQFF

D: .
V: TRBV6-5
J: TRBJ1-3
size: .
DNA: TGTGCCAGCAGCCCACGAGAGGGGCTGAACACCATATATTTT
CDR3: CASSPREGLNTIYF

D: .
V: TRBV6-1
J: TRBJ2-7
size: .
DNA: TGTGCCAGCAGGGCGGGTTCCTACGAGCAGTACTTC
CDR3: CASRAGSYEQYF

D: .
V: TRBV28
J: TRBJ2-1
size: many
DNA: TGTGCCAGCAGTTTAAGGGTTTACAATGAGCAGTTCTTC
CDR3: CASSLRVYNEQFF

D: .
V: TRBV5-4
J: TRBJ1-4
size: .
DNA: TGTGCCAGCAAGATGGGACAAGCTAATGAAAAACTGTTTTTT
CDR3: CASKMGQANEKLFF

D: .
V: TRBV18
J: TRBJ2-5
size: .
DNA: TGTGCCAGCGCCGACAGTCAAGAGACCCAGTACTTC
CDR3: CASADSQETQYF

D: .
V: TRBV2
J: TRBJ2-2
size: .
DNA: TGTGCCAGCAGTCGCTCGGGAGCCAGGGACACCGGGGAGCTGTTTTTT
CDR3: CASSRSGARDTGELFF

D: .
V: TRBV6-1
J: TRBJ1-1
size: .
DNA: TGTGCCAGCAGTCCCCCAAAGCCGGGAGAAGCTTTCTTT
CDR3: CASSPPKPGEAFF

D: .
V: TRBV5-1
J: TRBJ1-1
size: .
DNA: TGCGCCAGCAGAACAGGGCAGGTTCAGACTGAAGCTTTCTTT
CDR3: CASRTGQVQTEAFF

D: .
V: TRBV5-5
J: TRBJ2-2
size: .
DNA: TGTGCCAGCAGCACGGGCATACCGGGGGCCGGGGAGCTGTTTTTT
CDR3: CASSTGIPGAGELFF

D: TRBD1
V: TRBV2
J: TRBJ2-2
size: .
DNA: TGTGCCAGCAGCCTAGGGGGCTATCCTCGGGAGCTGTTTTTT
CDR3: CASSLGGYPRELFF

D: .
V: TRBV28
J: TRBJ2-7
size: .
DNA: TGTGCCAGCAGTTTATGGTCCCTAGTCCGGGACGAGCAGTACTTC
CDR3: CASSLWSLVRDEQYF

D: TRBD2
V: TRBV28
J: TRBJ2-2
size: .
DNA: TGTGCCAGCAGTTTTGTCATGGGACTAGCGGGAGGGCCTCGGACCGGGGAGCTGTTTTTT
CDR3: CASSFVMGLAGGPRTGELFF

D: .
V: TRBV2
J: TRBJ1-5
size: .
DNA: TGTGCCAGCAAAGACTTACAGGGTGACAATCAGCCCCAGCATTTT
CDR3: CASKDLQGDNQPQHF

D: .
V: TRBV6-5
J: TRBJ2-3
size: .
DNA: TGTGCCAGCAGTTCGTTGAACCCTCGCACAGATACGCAGTATTTT
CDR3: CASSSLNPRTDTQYF

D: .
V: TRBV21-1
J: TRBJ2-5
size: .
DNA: TGTGCCAGCAGCAAAGTCTACCCACAGGGACAGACCCAAGAGACCCAGTACTTC
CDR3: CASSKVYPQGQTQETQYF

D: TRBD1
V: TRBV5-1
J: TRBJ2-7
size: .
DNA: TGCGCCAGCAGCTTGGGCGGGACAGGGTACTACGAGCAGTACTTC
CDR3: CASSLGGTGYYEQYF

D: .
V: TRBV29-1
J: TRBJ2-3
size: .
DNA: TGCAGCGTGGCCAGGACTAGCACAGATACGCAGTATTTT
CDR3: CSVARTSTDTQYF

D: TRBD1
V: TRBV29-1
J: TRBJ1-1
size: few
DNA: TGCAGCGTAGCAGGGGGCTGGAACACTGAAGCTTTCTTT
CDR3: CSVAGGWNTEAFF

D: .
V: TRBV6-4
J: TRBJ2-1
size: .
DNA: TGTGCCAGCAGTGACCGAGGGGGATCCAATGAGCAGTTCTTC
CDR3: CASSDRGGSNEQFF

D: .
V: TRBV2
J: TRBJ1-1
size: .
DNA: TGTGCCAGCGGCTTACAGGGGAACACTGAAGCTTTCTTT
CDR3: CASGLQGNTEAFF

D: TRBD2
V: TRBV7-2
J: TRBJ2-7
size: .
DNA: TGTGCCAGCGGCCCTTTTTTGGAACTAGCGGGAGGCGTGCAGTACTTC
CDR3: CASGPFLELAGGVQYF

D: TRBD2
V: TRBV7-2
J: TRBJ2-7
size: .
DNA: TGTGCCAGCAGCCCGGTGGCCCTAGCGGACTCCTACGAGCAGTACTTC
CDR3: CASSPVALADSYEQYF

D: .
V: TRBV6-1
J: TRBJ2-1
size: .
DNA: TGTGCCAGCAGTCTACAGGTTAGCTCCTACAATGAGCAGTTCTTC
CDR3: CASSLQVSSYNEQFF

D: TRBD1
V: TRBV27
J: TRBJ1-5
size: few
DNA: TGTGCCAGCAGCCAGACAGGGTGGGATCAGCCCCAGCATTTT
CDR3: CASSQTGWDQPQHF

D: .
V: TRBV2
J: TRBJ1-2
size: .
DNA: TGTGCCAGCAGCCCCAGCGGAAGGGGCTACACCTTC
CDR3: CASSPSGRGYTF

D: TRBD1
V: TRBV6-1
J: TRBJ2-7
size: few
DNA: TGTGCCAGCAGTGAAGTGTACAGGGGGTTTGCTAGCTCCTACGAGCAGTACTTC
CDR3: CASSEVYRGFASSYEQYF

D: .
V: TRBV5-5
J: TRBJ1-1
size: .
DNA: TGTGCCAGCAGCTTATCTCCCGCGGGCACTGAAGCTTTCTTT
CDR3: CASSLSPAGTEAFF

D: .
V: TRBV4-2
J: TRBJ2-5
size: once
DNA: TGTGCCAGCAGCCAAGATCTGGGTGGATCTAAGAAGACCCAGTACTTC
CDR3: CASSQDLGGSKKTQYF

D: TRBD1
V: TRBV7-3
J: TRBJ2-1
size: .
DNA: TGTGCCAGCAGCTTAACTCAGACAGGGGGCCTGGATGAGCAGTTCTTC
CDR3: CASSLTQTGGLDEQFF

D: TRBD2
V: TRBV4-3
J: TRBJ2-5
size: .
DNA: TGCGCCAGCAGCCCGACTAGCGGGAGAGCGGAGACCCAGTACTTC
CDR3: CASSPTSGRAETQYF

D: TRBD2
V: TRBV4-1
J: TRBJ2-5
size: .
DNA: TGCGCCAGCAGCCAGTCTAGCGGAGACCAAGAGACCCAGTACTTC
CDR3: CASSQSSGDQETQYF

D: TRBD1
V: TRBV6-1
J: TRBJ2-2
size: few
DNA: TGTGCCAGCAGAAGGACAGGGGTGGTAACCGGGGAGCTGTTTTTT
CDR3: CASRRTGVVTGELFF

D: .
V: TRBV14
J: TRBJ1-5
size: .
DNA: TGTGCCAGCAGCCAAGGGGGGGGTAATCAGCCCCAGCATTTT
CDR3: CASSQGGGNQPQHF

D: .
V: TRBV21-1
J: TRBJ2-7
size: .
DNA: TGTGCCAGCAGCCCTAAAACACTAGCGGGAGTTAGCGAGCAGTACTTC
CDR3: CASSPKTLAGVSEQYF

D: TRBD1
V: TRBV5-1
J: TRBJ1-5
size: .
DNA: TGCGCCAGCAGCTTACAGGGGTTGCATCAGCCCCAGCATTTT
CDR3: CASSLQGLHQPQHF

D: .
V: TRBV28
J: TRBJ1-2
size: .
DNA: TGTGCCAGCAGTCTGCGGGGCGCAGCCTATGGCTACACCTTC
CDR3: CASSLRGAAYGYTF

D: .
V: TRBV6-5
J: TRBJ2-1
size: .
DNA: TGTGCCAGCAGTTCCTGGTTCAATGAGCAGTTCTTC
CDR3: CASSSWFNEQFF

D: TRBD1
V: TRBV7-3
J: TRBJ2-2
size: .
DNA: TGTGCCAGCAGCCAAATCGGGCCCAGGGGGACCGGGGAGCTGTTTTTT
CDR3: CASSQIGPRGTGELFF

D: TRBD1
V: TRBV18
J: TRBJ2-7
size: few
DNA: TGTGCCAGCTCACCATCAGGGGGCGAAGACGAGCAGTACTTC
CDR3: CASSPSGGEDEQYF

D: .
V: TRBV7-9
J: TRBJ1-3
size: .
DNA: TGTGCCAGCAGCTTAGCGCGAGGGTACGAGGGAAACACCATATATTTT
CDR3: CASSLARGYEGNTIYF

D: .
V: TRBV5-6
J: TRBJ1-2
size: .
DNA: TGTGCCAGCAGTGGGACAAACTATGGCTACACCTTC
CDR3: CASSGTNYGYTF

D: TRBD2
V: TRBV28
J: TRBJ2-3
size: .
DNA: TGTACAATTAGCGGGAGCTTCGCAGATACGCAGTATTTT
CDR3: CTISGSFADTQYF

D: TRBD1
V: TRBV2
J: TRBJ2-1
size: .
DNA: TGTGCCAGCAATGCACGGACAGGGGATAATGAGCAGTTCTTC
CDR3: CASNARTGDNEQFF

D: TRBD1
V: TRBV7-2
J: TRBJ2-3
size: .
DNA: TGTGCCAGCACCCCACTCGGACAGGAATTCGATACGCAGTATTTT
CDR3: CASTPLGQEFDTQYF

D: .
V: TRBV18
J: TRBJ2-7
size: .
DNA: TGTGCCAGCTCACCCCGGACAGCTGAGTACGAGCAGTACTTC
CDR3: CASSPRTAEYEQYF

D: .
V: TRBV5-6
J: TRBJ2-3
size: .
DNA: TGTGCCAGCAGCTTGGGACACACAGATACGCAGTATTTT
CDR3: CASSLGHTDTQYF

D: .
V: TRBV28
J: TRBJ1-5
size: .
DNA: TGTGCCAGCAGTTTAAACATTGGGGGTAAGACGCCCCAGCATTTT
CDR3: CASSLNIGGKTPQHF